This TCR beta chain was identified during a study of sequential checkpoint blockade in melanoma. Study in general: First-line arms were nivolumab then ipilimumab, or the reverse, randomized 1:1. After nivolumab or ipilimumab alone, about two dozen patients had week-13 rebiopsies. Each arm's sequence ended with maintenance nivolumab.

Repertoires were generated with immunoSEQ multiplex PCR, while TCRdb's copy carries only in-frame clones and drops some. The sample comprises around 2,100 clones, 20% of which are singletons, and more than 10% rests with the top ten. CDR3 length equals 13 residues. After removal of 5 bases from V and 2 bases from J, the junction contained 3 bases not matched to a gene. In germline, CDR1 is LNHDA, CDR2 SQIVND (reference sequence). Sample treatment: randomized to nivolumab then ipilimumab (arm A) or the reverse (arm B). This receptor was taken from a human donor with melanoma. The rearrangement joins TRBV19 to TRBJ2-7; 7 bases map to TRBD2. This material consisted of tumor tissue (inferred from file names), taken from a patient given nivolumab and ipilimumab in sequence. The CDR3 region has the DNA TGTGCCAGTAGTCGGAGCGGGGCCTACGAGCAGTACTTC. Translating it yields CASSRSGAYEQYF.